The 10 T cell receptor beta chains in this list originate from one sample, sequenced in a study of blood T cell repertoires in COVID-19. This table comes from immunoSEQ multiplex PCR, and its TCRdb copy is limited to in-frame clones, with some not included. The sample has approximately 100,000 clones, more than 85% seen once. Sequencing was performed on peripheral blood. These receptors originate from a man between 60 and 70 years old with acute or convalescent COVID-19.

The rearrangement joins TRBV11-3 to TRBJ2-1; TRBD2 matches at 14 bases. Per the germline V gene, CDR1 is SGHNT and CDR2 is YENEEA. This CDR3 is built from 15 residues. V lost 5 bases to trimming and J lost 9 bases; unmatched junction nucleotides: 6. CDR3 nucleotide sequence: TGTGCCAGCAGCCAAGGACTAGCGGGAGGACGTGAGCAGTTCTTC. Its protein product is CASSQGLAGGREQFF.

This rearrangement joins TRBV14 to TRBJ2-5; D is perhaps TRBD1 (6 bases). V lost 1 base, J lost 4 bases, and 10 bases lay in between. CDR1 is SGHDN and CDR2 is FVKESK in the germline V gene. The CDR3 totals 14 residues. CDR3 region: CASSQAGTPETQYF. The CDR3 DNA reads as TGTGCCAGCAGCCAAGCCGGGACACCAGAGACCCAGTACTTC. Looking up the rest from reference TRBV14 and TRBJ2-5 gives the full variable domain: EAGVTQFPSHSVIEKGQTVTLRCDPISGHDNLYWYRRVMGKEIKFLLHFVKESKQDESGMPNNRFLAERTGGTYSTLKVQPAELEDSGVYFCASSQAGTPETQYFGPGTRLLVL.

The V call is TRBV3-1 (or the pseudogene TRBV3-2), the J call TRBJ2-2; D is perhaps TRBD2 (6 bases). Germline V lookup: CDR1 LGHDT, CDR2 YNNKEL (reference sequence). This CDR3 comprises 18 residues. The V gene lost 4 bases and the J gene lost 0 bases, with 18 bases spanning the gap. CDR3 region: CASSRLGLADANTGELFF. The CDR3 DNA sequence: TGTGCCAGCAGCCGACTTGGATTAGCGGACGCGAACACCGGGGAGCTGTTTTTT.

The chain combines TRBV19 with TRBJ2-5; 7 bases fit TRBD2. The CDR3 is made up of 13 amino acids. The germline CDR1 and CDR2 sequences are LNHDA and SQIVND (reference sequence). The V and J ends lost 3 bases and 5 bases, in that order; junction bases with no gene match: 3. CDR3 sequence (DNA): TGTGCCAGTAGTATTGGGAGGGAGGAGACCCAGTACTTC. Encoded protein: CASSIGREETQYF.

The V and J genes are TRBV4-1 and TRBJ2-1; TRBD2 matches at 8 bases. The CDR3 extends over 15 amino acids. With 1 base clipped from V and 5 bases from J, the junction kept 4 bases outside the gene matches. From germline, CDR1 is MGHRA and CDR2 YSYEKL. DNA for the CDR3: TGCGCCAGCAGCCAAGGGGGACTAGTACACAATGAGCAGTTCTTC. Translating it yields CASSQGGLVHNEQFF.

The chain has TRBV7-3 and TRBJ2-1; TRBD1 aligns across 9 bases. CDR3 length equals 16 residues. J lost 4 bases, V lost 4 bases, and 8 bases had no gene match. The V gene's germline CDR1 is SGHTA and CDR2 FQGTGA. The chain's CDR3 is CASSSILGTGYNEQFF. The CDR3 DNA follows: TGTGCCAGCAGCTCTATACTAGGGACAGGGTACAATGAGCAGTTCTTC.

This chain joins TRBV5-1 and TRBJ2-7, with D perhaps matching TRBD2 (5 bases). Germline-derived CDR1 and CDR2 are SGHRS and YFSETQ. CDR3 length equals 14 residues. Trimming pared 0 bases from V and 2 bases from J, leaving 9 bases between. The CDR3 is CASSLGGRTYEQYV. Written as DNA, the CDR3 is TGCGCCAGCAGCTTGGGCGGGCGTACCTACGAGCAGTACGTC.

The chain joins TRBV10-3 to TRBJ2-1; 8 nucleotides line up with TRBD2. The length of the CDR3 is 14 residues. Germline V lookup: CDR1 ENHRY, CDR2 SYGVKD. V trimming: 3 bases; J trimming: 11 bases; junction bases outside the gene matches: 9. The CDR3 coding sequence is TGTGCCATCAGTGACTCGGGGGGGGTTAGAAAGCAGTTCTTC. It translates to CAISDSGGVRKQFF.

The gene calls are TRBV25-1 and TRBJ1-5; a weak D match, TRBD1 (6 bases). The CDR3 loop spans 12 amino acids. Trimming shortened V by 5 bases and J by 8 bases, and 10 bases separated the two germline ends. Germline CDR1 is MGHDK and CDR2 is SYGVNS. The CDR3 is CASSRGNEPQHF. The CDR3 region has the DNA TGTGCCAGCAGTAGGGGGAACGAGCCCCAGCATTTT.

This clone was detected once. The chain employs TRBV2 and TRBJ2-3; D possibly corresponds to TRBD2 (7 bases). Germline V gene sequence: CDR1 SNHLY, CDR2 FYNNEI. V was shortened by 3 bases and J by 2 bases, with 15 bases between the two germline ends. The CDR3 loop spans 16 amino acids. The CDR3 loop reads CASSEQGGDFTDTQYF. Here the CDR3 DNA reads TGTGCCAGCAGTGAGCAAGGGGGGGATTTCACAGATACGCAGTATTTT.